The clone carrying this T cell receptor (beta chain) was recorded a few times. This sequence may be a read error, since a much larger clone differs from it by one base. The CDR3 has 13 amino acids. Germline V lookup: CDR1 SGHTA, CDR2 FQGNSA. These data originate in a study of shared clonotypes between healthy human individuals. Produced via immunoSEQ multiplex PCR; TCRdb's table is partial and in-frame only. The sample yields around 1.1 million clones, more than 75% seen once. The chain has TRBV7-2 and TRBJ2-2, with 7 bases that match TRBD1. Input material: memory CD4+ T cells from PBMCs. Subset described: CD45RA-negative fraction. The origin of this receptor is a man aged 18 to 30 in good health. Some clones in this sample may be carry-over from other donors' samples. CDR3 protein: CAGSPQGTGELFF. CDR3 in DNA: TGTGCCGGCAGCCCACAGGGGACCGGGGAGCTGTTTTTT.